These T cell receptor beta chains were read from a single sample in a study of Graves' ophthalmopathy and Graves' hyperthyroidism. TCRdb reprocessed the multiplex PCR reads via MiXCR and lists one record per CDR3 protein. The repertoire holds about 400,000 distinct CDR3 sequences, around 17% seen once, with roughly 1.4% in the top ten. Sequencing was performed on peripheral blood. The receptors shown here come from a woman younger than 30 with Graves' ophthalmopathy. Each CDR3 is given with its conserved first and last residue. D genes are given only for firm matches. For some rows the clone size is stated as once, few or many, or as a class when expanded; others skip it.

>TRBD1|many|TRBV30|TRBJ1-2
TGTGCCTGGAGTGCAAATACAGGGGCTGACTATGGCTACACCTTC
CAWSANTGADYGYTF
>TRBD1|many|TRBV12-3/TRBV12-4|TRBJ2-7
TGTGCCAGCAGTCCGCCGGGACAGGGGGGTTACGAGCAGTACTTC
CASSPPGQGGYEQYF
>.|many|TRBV7-2|TRBJ1-5
TGTGCCAGCAGCTTAGGGGGAGGGGATACTGAGCCCCAGCATTTT
CASSLGGGDTEPQHF
>TRBD1|many|TRBV20-1|TRBJ2-7
TGCAGTGCACCCAGGGGGTCCTACGAGCAGTACTTC
CSAPRGSYEQYF
>TRBD2|many|TRBV29-1|TRBJ2-7
TGCAGCGCTTTAACTAGCGGGAGGAGCACCTACGAGCAGTACTTC
CSALTSGRSTYEQYF
>TRBD1|.|TRBV28|TRBJ1-2
TGTGCCAGCAGTATTCCCGGGACAGGGGGCCGAAACTATGGCTACACCTTC
CASSIPGTGGRNYGYTF
>.|many|TRBV4-2|TRBJ2-2
TGTGCCAGCAGCCAAGACCCCCGAGGGGCGAACACCGGGGAGCTGTTTTTT
CASSQDPRGANTGELFF
>TRBD1|many|TRBV12-3/TRBV12-4|TRBJ1-5
TGTGCCAGCAGTTTTAGACAGGGAATCTTGCCCCAGCATTTT
CASSFRQGILPQHF
>TRBD1|.|TRBV30|TRBJ1-6
TGTGCCTGGACCCTGGGACAGGGATGGTCACCCCTCCACTTT
CAWTLGQGWSPLHF
>TRBD1|many|TRBV7-9|TRBJ2-7
TGTGCCAGCAGCCCCCTCGTAGGGACAGGCTACGAGCAGTACTTC
CASSPLVGTGYEQYF
>.|many|TRBV6-1|TRBJ1-2
TGTGCCAGCAGCGTTACAGGGTTCACCTTC
CASSVTGFTF